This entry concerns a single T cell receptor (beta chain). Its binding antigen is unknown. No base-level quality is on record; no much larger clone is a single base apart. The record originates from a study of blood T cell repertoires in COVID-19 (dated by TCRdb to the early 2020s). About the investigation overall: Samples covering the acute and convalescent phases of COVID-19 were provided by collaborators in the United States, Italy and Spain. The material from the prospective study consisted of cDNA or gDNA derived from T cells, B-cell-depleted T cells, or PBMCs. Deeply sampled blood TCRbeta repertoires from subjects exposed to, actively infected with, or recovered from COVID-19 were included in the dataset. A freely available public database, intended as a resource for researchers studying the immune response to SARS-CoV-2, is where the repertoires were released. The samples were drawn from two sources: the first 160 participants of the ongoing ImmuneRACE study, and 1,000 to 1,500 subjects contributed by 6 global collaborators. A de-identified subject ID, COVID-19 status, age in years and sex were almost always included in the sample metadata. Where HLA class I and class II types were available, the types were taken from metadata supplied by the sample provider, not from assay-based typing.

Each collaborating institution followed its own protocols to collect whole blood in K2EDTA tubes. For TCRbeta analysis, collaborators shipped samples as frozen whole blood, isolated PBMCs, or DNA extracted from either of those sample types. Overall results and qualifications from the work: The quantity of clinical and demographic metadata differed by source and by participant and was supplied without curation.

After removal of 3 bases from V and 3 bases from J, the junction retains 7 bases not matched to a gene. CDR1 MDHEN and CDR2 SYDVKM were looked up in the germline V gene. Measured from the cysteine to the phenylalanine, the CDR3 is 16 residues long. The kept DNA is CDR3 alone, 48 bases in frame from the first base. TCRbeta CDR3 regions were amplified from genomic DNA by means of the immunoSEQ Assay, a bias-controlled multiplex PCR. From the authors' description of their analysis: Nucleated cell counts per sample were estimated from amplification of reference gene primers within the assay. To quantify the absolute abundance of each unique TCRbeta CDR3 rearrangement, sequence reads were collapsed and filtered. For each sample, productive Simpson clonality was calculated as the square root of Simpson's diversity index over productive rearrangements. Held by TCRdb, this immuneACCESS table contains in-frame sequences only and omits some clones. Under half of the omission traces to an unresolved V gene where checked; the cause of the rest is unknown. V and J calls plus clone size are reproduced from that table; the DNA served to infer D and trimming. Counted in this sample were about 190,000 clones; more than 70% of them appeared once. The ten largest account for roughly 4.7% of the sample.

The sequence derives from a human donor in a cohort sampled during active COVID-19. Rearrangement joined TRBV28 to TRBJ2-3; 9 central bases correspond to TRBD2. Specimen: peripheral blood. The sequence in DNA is TGTGCCAGCAGTTTCCCAGCGGGAGGTGGTACAGATACGCAGTATTTT. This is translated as CASSFPAGGGTDTQYF.